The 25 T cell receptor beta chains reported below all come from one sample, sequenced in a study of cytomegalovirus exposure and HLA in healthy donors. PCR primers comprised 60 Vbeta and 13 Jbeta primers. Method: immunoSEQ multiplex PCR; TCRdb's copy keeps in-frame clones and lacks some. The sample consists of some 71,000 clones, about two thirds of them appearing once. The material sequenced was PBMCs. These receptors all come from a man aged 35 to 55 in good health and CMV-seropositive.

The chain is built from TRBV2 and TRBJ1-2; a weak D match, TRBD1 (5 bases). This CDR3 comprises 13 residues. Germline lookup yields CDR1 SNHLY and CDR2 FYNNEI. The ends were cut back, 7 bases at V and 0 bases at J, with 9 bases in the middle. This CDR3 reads CASNRQTNYGYTF. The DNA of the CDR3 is TGTGCCAGCAATCGACAGACTAACTATGGCTACACCTTC.

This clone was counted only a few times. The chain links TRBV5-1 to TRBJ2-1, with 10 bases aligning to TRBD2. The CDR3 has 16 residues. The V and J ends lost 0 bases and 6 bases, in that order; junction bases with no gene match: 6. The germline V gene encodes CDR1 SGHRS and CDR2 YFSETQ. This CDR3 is CASSLVSSGGFNEQFF. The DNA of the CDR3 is TGCGCCAGCAGCTTGGTATCTAGCGGGGGTTTCAATGAGCAGTTCTTC. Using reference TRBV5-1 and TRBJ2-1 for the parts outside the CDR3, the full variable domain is KAGVTQTPRYLIKTRGQQVTLSCSPISGHRSVSWYQQTPGQGLQFLFEYFSETQRNKGNFPGRFSGRQFSNSRSEMNVSTLELGDSALYLCASSLVSSGGFNEQFFGPGTRLTVL.

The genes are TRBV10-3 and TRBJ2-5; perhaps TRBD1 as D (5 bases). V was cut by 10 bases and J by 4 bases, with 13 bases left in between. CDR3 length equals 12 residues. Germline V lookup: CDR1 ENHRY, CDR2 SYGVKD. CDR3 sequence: CATATEGETQYF. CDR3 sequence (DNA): TGTGCCACAGCGACAGAAGGAGAGACCCAGTACTTC.

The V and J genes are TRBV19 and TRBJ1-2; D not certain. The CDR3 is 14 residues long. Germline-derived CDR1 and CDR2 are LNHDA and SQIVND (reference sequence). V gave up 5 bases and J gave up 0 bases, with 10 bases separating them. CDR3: CASSSRTTNYGYTF. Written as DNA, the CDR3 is TGTGCCAGTAGTTCTCGGACTACTAACTATGGCTACACCTTC. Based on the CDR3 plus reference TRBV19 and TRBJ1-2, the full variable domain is DGGITQSPKYLFRKEGQNVTLSCEQNLNHDAMYWYRQDPGQGLRLIYYSQIVNDFQKGDIAEGYSVSREKKESFPLTVTSAQKNPTAFYLCASSSRTTNYGYTFGSGTRLTVV.

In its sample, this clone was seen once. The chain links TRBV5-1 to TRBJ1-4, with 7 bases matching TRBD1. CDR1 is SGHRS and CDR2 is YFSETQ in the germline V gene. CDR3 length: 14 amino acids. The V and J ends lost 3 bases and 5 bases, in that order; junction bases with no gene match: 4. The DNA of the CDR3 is TGCGCCAGCAGCTGGGACAGACAAAATGAAAAACTGTTTTTT. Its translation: CASSWDRQNEKLFF. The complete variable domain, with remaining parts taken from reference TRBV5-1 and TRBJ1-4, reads KAGVTQTPRYLIKTRGQQVTLSCSPISGHRSVSWYQQTPGQGLQFLFEYFSETQRNKGNFPGRFSGRQFSNSRSEMNVSTLELGDSALYLCASSWDRQNEKLFFGSGTQLSVL.

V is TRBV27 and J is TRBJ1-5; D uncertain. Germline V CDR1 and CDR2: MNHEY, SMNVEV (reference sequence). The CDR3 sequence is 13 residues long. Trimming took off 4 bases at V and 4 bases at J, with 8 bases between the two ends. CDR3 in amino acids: CASSYGWNQPQHF. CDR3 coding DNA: TGTGCCAGCAGTTACGGTTGGAATCAGCCCCAGCATTTT.

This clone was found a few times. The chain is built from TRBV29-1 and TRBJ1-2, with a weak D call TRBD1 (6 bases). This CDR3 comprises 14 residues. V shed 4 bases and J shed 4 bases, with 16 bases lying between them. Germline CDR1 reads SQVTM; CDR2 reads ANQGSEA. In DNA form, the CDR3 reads TGCAGCGTTGCAACCACCAGACAGGCCTATGGCTACACCTTC. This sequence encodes CSVATTRQAYGYTF.

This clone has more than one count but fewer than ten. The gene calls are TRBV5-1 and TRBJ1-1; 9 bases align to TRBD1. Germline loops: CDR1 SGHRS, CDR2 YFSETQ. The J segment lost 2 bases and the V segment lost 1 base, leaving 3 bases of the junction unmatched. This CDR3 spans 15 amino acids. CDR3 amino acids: CASSLSGQGNTEAFF. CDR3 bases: TGCGCCAGCAGCTTGTCGGGACAGGGAAACACTGAAGCTTTCTTT.

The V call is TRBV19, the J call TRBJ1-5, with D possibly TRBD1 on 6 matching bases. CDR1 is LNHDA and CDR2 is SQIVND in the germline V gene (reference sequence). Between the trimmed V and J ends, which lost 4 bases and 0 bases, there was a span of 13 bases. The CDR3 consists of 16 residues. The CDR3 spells CASSTPGQLSNQPQHF. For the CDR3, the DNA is TGTGCCAGTAGTACTCCCGGACAGCTTAGCAATCAGCCCCAGCATTTT.

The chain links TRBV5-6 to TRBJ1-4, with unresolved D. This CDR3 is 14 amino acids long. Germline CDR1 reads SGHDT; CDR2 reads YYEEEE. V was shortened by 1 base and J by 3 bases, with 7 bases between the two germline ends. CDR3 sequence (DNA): TGTGCCAGCAGCTTGTCAACGGCTAATGAAAAACTGTTTTTT. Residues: CASSLSTANEKLFF.

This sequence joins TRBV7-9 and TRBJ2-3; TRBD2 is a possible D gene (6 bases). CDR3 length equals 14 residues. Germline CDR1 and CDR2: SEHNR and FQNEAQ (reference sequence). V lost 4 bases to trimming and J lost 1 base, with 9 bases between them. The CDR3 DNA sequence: TGTGCCAGCAGCTCGATAGCGGGCACAGATACGCAGTATTTT. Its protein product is CASSSIAGTDTQYF.

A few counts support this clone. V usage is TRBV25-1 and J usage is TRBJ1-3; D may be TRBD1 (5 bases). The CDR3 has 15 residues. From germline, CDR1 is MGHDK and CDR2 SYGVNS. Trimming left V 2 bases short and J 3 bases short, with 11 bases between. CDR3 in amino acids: CASSEASGFGNTIYF. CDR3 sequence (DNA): TGTGCCAGCAGTGAAGCCTCAGGGTTTGGAAACACCATATATTTT.

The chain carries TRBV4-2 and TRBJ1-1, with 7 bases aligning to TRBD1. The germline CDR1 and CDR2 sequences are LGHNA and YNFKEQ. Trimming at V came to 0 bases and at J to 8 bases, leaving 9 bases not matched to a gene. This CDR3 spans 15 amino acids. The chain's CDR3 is CASSQEGPGGTEAFF. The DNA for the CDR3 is TGTGCCAGCAGCCAAGAAGGTCCAGGGGGGACGGAAGCTTTCTTT.

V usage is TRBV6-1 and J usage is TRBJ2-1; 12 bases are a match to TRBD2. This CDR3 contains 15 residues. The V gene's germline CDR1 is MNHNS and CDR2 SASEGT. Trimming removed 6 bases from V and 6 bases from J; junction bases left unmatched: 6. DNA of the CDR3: TGTGCCAGCAGAAAAGGACTAGCGGGGAGCAATGAGCAGTTCTTC. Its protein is CASRKGLAGSNEQFF.

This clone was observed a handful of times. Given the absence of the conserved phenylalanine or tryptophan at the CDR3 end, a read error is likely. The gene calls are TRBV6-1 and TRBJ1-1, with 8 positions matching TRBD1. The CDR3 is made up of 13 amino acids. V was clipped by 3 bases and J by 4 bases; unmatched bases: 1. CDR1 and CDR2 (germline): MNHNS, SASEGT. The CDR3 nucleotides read TGTGCCAGCAGTGACCAGGGGGCCACTGAAGCTTTCGTT. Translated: CASSDQGATEAFV.

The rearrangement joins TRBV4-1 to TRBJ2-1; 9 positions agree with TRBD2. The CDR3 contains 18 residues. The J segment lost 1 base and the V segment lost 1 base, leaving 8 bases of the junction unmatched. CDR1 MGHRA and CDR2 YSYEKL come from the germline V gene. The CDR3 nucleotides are TGCGCCAGCAGCCAAGCCGACCTGGCGGGAGGGTCCTACAATGAGCAGTTCTTC. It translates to CASSQADLAGGSYNEQFF.

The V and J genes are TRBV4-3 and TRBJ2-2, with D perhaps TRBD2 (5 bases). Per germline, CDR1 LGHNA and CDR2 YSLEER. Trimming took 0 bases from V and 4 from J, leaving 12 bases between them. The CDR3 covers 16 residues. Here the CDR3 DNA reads TGCGCCAGCAGCCAAGATCCCACTAGGAGCACCGGGGAGCTGTTTTTT. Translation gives CASSQDPTRSTGELFF.

The CDR3: CASSLEEGGRYGYTF. The CDR3 DNA is TGCGCCAGCAGCTTGGAAGAGGGGGGGAGGTATGGCTACACCTTC. The gene calls are TRBV5-1 and TRBJ1-2, with D possibly TRBD1 on 6 matching bases. V lost 0 bases, J lost 5 bases, and 14 bases lay in between. From germline, CDR1 is SGHRS and CDR2 YFSETQ. CDR3 length: 15 amino acids.

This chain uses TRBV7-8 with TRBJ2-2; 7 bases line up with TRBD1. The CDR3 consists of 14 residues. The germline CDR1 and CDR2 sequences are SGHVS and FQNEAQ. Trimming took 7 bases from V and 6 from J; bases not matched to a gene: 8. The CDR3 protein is CASTSPGGAGELFF. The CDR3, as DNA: TGTGCCAGCACCTCCCCAGGGGGTGCCGGGGAGCTGTTTTTT.

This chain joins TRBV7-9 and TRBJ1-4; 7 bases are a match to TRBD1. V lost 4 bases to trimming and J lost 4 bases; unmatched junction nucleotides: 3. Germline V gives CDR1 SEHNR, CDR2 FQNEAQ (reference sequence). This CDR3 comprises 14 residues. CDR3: CASSSRQGNEKLFF. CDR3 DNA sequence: TGTGCCAGCAGCTCAAGACAGGGTAATGAAAAACTGTTTTTT.

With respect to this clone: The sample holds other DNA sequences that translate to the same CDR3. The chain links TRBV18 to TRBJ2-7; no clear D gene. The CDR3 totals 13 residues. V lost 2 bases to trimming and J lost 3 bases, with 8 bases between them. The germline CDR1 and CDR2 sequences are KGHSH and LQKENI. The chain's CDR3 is CASSPGQNYEQYF. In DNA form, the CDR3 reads TGTGCCAGCTCACCAGGGCAGAACTACGAGCAGTACTTC. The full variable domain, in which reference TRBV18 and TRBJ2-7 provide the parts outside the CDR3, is NAGVMQNPRHLVRRRGQEARLRCSPMKGHSHVYWYRQLPEEGLKFMVYLQKENIIDESGMPKERFSAEFPKEGPSILRIQQVVRGDSAAYFCASSPGQNYEQYFGPGTRLTVT.

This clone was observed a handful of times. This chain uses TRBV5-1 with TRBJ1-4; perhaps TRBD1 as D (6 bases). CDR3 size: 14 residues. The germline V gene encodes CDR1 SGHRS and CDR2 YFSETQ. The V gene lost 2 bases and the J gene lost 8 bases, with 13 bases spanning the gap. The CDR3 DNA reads TGCGCCAGCAGCTTTACAGGGATCGGCGAAAAACTGTTTTTT. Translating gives CASSFTGIGEKLFF.

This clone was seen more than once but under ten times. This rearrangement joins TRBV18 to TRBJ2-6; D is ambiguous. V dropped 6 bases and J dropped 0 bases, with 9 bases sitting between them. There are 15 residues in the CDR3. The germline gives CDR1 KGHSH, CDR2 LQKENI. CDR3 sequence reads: CASSLSASGANVLTF. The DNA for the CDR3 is TGTGCCAGCTCCCTCAGTGCCTCTGGGGCCAACGTCCTGACTTTC.

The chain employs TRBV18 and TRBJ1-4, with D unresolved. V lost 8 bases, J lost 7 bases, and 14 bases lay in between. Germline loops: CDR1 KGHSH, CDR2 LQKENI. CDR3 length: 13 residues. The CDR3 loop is CASLDWTSEKLFF. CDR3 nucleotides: TGTGCCAGCCTGGACTGGACTTCTGAAAAACTGTTTTTT.

The CDR3 DNA is TGTGCCAGCAGTTACGCGGGGGGCCACCCTTCTGGCTACACCTTC. As protein: CASSYAGGHPSGYTF. This chain links TRBV6-5 with TRBJ1-2, with D possibly TRBD1 on 6 matching bases. The V end lost 2 bases, the J end lost 7 bases, and 17 bases lay between the germline ends. The CDR3 length is 15 residues. Per germline, CDR1 MNHEY and CDR2 SVGAGI.